The 5 T cell receptor beta chains listed next were all sequenced from one sample in a study of T-cell reconstitution after alpha-beta-depleted transplantation in children. Unique molecular identifiers featured in how the TCRbeta library was prepared. Via MiXCR, TCRdb re-called the PCR reads, giving one row per CDR3 protein. The repertoire holds approximately 640,000 distinct CDR3 sequences, with roughly 17% as singletons. The sample here was PBMCs from the stem cell graft donor, taken from the stem cell graft. These receptor sequences come from a human donor who donated a stem cell graft to a child with acute myeloid leukemia.

This clonotype was picked up many times. V is TRBV20-1 and J is TRBJ1-6; maybe TRBD1 (5 bases). Germline V gene sequence: CDR1 DFQATT, CDR2 SNEGSKA (reference sequence). This CDR3 comprises 15 residues. CDR3 amino acids: CSARGVSSYNSPLHF. The CDR3 nucleotides are TGCAGCGCTCGAGGGGTTAGCTCCTATAATTCACCCCTCCACTTT.

This chain links TRBV28 with TRBJ1-5; perhaps TRBD1 as D (5 bases). The V gene lost 0 bases and the J gene lost 0 bases, with 12 bases spanning the gap. The CDR3 consists of 17 residues. Germline CDR1 MDHEN, CDR2 SYDVKM. CDR3 amino acids: CASSLWGLGNSNQPQHF. In DNA, the CDR3 is TGTGCCAGCAGTTTATGGGGACTAGGTAATAGCAATCAGCCCCAGCATTTT.

This clonotype appeared a few times. The gene calls are TRBV12-3 or TRBV12-4 and TRBJ1-1; D remains unclear. The ends were cut back, 7 bases at V and 1 base at J, with 19 bases in the middle. The CDR3 has 16 residues. The CDR3 DNA sequence: TGTGCCAGCACCAACTCCGGGAAGGGAGCGAACACTGAAGCTTTCTTT. This translates into CASTNSGKGANTEAFF.

The CDR3 sequence: CASSMDPEITEAFF. The CDR3 nucleotides read TGTGCCAGTAGTATGGATCCTGAAATCACTGAAGCTTTCTTT. The chain employs TRBV19 and TRBJ1-1; no firm D call. The CDR3 contains 14 residues. The V end was cut by 3 bases, the J end by 4 bases, with 12 bases between. Germline CDR1 reads LNHDA; CDR2 reads SQIVND (reference sequence).

This clonotype was counted ten times or more. CDR3 in DNA: TGTGCCAGCAGCCCTTGGACAGAGAATTCACCCCTCCACTTT. It translates to CASSPWTENSPLHF. The rearrangement joins TRBV9 to TRBJ1-6, with D maybe TRBD1 (6 bases). The germline V and J ends were trimmed by 4 bases and 7 bases, with 12 bases remaining between them. CDR1 SGDLS and CDR2 YYNGEE come from the germline V gene. The CDR3 extends over 14 amino acids.